The entry below describes one T cell receptor beta chain. The antigen is unknown. A single base separates this from a much larger clone, so it may be a read error. This CDR3 spans 15 amino acids. The germline gives CDR1 SGHDN, CDR2 FVKESK. This record belongs to a study of molecular identifiers for immune sequencing clone quantification. Study-wide results and caveats: Clones of above 20 RNA copies carried over 99% of effector molecules; in naive cells they carried under 1%.

Preparation of naive CD8 libraries involved roughly 20,000 to 1,100,000 sorted cells and 10%, 30% or 50% RNA. Naive CD8 T cell sorting was performed on the CD8+CD4-CCR7+CD45RA+ phenotype. It was with previously described methods and listed TCR primers that bulk TCR libraries were made. MiXCR was run by TCRdb on the PCR reads, yielding one entry per CDR3 protein. The repertoire includes tens of thousands of distinct CDR3 sequences, 15% to 20% of them detected once, and over 1.2% sits in the top ten. The sample was naive CD8+ T cells from blood, with Jurkat cell RNA spiked in. Subset reported: FACS-sorted CD8+CD4-CCR7+CD45RA+ naive T cells. The chain recombines TRBV14 with TRBJ1-2; TRBD1 matches at 9 bases. This clonotype was sampled from a human donor in good health. Some libraries in this study had Jurkat cell RNA spiked in. The CDR3 spells CASSQIQGAPVGYIF. CDR3 DNA sequence: TGTGCCAGCAGCCAAATACAGGGGGCGCCGGTCGGCTACATCTTC. The variable domain in full, completed from reference TRBV14 and TRBJ1-2, reads EAGVTQFPSHSVIEKGQTVTLRCDPISGHDNLYWYRRVMGKEIKFLLHFVKESKQDESGMPNNRFLAERTGGTYSTLKVQPAELEDSGVYFCASSQIQGAPVGYIFGSGTRLTVV.